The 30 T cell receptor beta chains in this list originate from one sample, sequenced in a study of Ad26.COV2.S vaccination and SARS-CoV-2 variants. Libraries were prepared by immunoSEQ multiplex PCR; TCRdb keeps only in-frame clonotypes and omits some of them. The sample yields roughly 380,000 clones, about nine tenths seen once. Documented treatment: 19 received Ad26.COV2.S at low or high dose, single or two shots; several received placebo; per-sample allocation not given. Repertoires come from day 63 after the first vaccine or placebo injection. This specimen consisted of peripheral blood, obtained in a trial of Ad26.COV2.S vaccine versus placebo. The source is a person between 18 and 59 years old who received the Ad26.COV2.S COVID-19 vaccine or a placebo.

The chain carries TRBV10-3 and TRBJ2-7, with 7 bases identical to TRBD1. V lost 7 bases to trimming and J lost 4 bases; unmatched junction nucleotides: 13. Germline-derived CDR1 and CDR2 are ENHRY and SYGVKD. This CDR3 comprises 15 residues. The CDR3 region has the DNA TGTGCCATCACCGCCGGTGAAGGGGGCGGGTACGAGCAGTACTTC. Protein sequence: CAITAGEGGGYEQYF.

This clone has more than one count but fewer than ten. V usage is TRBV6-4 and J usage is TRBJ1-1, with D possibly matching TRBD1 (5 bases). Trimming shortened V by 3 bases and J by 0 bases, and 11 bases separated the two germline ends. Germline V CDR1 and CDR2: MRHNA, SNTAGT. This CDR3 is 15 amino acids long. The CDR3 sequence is CASSEYGGLNTEAFF. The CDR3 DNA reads TGTGCCAGCAGTGAATATGGGGGGTTGAACACTGAAGCTTTCTTT.

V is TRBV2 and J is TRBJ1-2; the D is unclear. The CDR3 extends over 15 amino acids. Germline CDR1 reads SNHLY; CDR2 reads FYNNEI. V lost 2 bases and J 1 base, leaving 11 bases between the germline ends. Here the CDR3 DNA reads TGTGCCAGCAGTGAATATAGGGCCCTTAACTATGGCTACACCTTC. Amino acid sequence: CASSEYRALNYGYTF.

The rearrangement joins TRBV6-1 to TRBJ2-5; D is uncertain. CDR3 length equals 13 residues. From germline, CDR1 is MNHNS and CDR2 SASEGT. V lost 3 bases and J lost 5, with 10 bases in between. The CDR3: CASSDWIWETQYF. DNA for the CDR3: TGTGCCAGCAGTGATTGGATTTGGGAGACCCAGTACTTC.

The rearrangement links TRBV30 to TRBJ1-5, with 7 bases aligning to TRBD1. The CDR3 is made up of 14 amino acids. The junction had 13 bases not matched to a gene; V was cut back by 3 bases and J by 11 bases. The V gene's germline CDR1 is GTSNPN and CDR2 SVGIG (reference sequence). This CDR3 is CAWSRDRASVAQHF. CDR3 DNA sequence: TGTGCCTGGAGCCGTGACAGGGCCTCCGTAGCCCAGCATTTT.

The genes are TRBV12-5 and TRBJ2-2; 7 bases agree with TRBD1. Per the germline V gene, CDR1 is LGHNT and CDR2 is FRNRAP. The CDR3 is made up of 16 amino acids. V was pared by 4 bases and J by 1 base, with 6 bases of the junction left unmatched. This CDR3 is CASGSPRQGNTGELFF. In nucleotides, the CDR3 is TGTGCTAGTGGTTCACCCAGACAGGGGAACACCGGGGAGCTGTTTTTT.

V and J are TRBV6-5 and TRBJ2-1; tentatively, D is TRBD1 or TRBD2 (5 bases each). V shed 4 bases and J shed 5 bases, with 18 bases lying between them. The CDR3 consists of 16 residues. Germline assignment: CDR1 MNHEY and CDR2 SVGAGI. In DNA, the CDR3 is TGTGCCAGCAGTTTGAGAGTGGGGGTATCTAACAATGAGCAGTTCTTC. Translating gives CASSLRVGVSNNEQFF.

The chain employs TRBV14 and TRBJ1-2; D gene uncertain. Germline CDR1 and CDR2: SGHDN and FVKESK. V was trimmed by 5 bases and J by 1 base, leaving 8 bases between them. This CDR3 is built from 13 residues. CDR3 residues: CASSYWGNYGYTF. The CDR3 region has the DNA TGTGCCAGCAGCTATTGGGGTAACTATGGCTACACCTTC.

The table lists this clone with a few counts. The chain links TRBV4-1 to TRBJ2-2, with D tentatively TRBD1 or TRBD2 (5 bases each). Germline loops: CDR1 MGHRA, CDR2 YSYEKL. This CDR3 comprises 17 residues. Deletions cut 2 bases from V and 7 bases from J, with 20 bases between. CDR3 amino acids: CASSQPRRGRVFGELFF. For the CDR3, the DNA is TGCGCCAGCAGCCAACCCCGCCGGGGCAGGGTCTTCGGGGAGCTGTTTTTT.

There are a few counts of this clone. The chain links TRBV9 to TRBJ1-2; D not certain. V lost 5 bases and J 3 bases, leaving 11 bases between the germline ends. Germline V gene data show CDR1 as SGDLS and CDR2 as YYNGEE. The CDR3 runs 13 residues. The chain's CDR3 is CASSLGRDYGYTF. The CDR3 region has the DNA TGTGCCAGCAGTCTGGGTAGGGACTATGGCTACACCTTC. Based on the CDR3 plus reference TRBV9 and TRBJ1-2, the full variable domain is DSGVTQTPKHLITATGQRVTLRCSPRSGDLSVYWYQQSLDQGLQFLIQYYNGEERAKGNILERFSAQQFPDLHSELNLSSLELGDSALYFCASSLGRDYGYTFGSGTRLTVV.

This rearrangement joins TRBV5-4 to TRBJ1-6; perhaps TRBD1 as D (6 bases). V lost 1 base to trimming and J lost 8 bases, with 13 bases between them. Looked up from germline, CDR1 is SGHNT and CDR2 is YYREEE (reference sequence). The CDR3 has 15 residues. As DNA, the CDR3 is TGTGCCAGCAGCTTGACCTCCTACAGGGATTCACCCCTCCACTTT. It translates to CASSLTSYRDSPLHF.

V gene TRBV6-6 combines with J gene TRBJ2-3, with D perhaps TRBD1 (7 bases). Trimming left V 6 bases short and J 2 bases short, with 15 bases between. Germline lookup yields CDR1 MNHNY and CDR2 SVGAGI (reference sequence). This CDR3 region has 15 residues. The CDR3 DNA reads TGTGCCAGCAGCAGGGGGGATACGGCCACAGATACGCAGTATTTT. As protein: CASSRGDTATDTQYF.

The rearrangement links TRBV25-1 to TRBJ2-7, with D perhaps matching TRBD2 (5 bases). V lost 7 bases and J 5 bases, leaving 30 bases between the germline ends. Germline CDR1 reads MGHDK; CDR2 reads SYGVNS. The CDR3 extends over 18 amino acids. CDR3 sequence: CASKKTPVPPLGCDEQYF. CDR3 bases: TGTGCCAGCAAGAAGACCCCAGTTCCCCCACTAGGTTGCGACGAGCAGTACTTC.

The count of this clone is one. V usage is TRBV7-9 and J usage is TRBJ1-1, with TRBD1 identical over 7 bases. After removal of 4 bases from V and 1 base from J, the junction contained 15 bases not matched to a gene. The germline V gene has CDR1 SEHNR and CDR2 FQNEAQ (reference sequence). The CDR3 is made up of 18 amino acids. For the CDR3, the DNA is TGTGCCAGCAGCTCCTTTCTCCAGGGGGGGCGTCCGAACACTGAAGCTTTCTTT. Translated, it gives CASSSFLQGGRPNTEAFF.

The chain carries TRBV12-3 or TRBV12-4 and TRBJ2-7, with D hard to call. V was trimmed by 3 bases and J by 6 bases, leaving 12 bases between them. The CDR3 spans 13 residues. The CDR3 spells CASSLAVVAEQYF. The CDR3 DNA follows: TGTGCCAGCAGTTTGGCGGTGGTGGCCGAGCAGTACTTC.

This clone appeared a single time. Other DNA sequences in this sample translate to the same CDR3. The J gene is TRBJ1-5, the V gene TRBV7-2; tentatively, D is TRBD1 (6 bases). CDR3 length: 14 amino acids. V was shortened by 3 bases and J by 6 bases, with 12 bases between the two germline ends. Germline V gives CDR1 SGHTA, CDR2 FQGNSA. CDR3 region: CASSFLQGGQPQHF. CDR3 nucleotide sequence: TGTGCCAGCAGCTTCCTACAGGGTGGTCAGCCCCAGCATTTT.

This CDR3 is CASSSDSQRYEQYF. CDR3 nucleotides: TGTGCCAGCAGCTCCGACAGCCAAAGATACGAGCAGTACTTC. The chain carries TRBV13 and TRBJ2-7; TRBD1 is a possible D gene (5 bases). The germline V gene encodes CDR1 PRHDT and CDR2 FYEKMQ (reference sequence). This CDR3 is built from 14 residues. Between the trimmed V and J ends, which lost 4 bases and 4 bases, there was a span of 14 bases.

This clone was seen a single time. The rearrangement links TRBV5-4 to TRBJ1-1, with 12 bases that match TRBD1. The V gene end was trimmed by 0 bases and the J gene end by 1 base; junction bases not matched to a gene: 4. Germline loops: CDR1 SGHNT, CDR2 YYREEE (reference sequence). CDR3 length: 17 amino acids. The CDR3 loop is CASSLGDRGLGNTEAFF. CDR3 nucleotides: TGTGCCAGCAGCTTGGGGGACAGGGGGCTAGGGAACACTGAAGCTTTCTTT.

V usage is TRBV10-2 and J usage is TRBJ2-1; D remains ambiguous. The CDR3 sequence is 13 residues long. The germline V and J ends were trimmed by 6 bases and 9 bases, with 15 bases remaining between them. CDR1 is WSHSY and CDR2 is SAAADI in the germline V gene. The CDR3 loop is CASSNLYGGEQFF. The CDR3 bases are TGCGCCAGCAGCAACCTATACGGTGGTGAGCAGTTCTTC.

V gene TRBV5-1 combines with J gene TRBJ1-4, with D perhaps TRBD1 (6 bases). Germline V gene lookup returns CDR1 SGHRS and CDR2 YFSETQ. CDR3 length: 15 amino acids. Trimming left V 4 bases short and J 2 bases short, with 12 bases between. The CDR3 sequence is CASSDTGPTNEKLFF. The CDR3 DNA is TGCGCCAGCAGCGATACAGGGCCCACTAATGAAAAACTGTTTTTT.

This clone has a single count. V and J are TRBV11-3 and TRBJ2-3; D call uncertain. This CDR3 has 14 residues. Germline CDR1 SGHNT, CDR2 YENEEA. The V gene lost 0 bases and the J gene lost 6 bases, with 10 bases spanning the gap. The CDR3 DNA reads TGTGCCAGCAGCTTAGAGGGGTCGACCGATACGCAGTATTTT. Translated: CASSLEGSTDTQYF.

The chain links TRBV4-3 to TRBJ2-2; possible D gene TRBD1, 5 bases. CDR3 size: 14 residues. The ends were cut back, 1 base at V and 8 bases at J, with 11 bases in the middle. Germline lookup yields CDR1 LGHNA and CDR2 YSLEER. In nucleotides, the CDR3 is TGCGCCAGCAGCCAAGCGCAGGGCTTGGGGGAGCTGTTTTTT. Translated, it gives CASSQAQGLGELFF.

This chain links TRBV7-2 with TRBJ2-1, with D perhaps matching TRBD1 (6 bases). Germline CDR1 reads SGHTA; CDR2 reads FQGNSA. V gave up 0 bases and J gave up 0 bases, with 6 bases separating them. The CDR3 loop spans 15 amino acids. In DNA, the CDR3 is TGTGCCAGCAGCTTAGCGGACAGCTCCTACAATGAGCAGTTCTTC. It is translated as CASSLADSSYNEQFF.

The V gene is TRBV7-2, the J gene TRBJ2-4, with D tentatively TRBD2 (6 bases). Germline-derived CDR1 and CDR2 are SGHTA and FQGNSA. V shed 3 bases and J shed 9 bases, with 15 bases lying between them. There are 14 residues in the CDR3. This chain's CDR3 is CASSLNPLGGIQYF. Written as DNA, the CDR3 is TGTGCCAGCAGCTTGAACCCCTTGGGGGGCATTCAGTACTTC.

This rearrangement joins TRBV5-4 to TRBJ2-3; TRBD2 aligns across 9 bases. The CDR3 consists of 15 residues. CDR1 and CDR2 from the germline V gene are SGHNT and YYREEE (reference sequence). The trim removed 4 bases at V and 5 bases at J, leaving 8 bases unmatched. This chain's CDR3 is CASSAPSGVGDTQYF. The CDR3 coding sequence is TGTGCCAGCAGCGCCCCTAGCGGGGTTGGAGATACGCAGTATTTT. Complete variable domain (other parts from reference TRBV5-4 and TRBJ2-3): ETGVTQSPTHLIKTRGQQVTLRCSSQSGHNTVSWYQQALGQGPQFIFQYYREEENGRGNFPPRFSGLQFPNYSSELNVNALELDDSALYLCASSAPSGVGDTQYFGPGTRLTVL.

CDR3 sequence reads: CSESRGVSTEAFF. CDR3 bases: TGCAGCGAGAGTCGGGGGGTAAGCACTGAAGCTTTCTTT. The rearrangement links TRBV29-1 to TRBJ1-1, with D possibly being TRBD1 (5 bases). Per the germline V gene, CDR1 is SQVTM and CDR2 is ANQGSEA. This CDR3 has 13 amino acids. Trimming removed 7 bases from V and 4 bases from J, with 16 bases in between.

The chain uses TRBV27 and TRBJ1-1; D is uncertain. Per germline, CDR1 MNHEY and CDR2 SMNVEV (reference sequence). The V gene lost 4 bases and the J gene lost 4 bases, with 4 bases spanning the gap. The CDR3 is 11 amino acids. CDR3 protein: CASSSATEAFF. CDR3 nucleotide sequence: TGTGCCAGCAGTTCCGCCACTGAAGCTTTCTTT.

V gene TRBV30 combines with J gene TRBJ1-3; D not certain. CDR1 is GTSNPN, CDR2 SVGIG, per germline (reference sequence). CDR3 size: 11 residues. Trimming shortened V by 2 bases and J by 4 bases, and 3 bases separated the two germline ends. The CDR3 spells CAWSQGNTIYF. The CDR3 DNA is TGTGCCTGGAGTCAAGGAAACACCATATATTTT.

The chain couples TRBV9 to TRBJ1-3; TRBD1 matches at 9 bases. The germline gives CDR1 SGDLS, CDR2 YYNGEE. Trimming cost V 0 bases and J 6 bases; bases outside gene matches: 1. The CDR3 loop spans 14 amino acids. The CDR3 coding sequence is TGTGCCAGCAGCGTAGGGACAGGGGTAAACACCATATATTTT. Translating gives CASSVGTGVNTIYF.

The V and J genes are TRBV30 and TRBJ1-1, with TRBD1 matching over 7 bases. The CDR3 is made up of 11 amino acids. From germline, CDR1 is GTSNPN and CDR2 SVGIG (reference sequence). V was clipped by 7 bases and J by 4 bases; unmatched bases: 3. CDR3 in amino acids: CALQGSTEAFF. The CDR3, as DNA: TGTGCCTTACAGGGGAGCACTGAAGCTTTCTTT.